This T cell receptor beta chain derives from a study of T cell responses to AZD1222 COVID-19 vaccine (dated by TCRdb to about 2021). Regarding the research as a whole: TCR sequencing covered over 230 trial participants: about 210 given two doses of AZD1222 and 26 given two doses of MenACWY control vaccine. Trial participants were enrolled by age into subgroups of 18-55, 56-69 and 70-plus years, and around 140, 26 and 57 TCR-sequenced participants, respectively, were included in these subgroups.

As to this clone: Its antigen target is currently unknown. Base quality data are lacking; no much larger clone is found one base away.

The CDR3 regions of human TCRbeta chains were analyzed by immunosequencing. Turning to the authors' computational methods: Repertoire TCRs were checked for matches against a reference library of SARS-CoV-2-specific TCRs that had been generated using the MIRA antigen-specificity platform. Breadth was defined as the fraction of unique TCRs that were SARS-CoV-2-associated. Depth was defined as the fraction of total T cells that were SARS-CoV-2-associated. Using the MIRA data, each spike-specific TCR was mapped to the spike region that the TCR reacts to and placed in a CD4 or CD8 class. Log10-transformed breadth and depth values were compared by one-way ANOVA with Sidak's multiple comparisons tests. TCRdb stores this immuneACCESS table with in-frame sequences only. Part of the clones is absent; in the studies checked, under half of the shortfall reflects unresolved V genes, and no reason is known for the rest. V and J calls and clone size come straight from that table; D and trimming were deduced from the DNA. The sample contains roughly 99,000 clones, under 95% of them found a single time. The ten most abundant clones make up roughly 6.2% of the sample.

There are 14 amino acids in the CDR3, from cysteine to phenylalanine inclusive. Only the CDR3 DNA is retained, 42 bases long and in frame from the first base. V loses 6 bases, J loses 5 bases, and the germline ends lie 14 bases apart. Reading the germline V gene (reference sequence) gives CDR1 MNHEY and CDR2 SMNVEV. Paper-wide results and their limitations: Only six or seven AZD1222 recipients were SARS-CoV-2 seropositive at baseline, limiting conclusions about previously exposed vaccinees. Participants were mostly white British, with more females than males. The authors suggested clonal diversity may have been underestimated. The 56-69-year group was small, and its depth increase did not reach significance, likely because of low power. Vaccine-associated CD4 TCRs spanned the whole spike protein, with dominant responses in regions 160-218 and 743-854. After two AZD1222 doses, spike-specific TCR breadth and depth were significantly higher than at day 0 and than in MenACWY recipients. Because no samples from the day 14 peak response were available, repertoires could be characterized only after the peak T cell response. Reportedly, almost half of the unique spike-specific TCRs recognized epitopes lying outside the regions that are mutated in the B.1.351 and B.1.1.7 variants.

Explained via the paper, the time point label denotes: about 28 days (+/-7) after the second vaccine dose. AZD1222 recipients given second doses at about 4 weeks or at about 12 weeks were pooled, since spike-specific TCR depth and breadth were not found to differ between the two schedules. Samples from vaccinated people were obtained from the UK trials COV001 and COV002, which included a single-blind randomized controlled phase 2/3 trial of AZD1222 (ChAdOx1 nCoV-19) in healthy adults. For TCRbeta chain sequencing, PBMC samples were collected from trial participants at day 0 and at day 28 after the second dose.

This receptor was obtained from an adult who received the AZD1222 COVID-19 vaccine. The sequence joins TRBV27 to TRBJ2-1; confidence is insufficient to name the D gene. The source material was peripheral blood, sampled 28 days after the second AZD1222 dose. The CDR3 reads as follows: CASSQLIRHNEQFF. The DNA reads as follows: TGTGCCAGCAGCCAACTAATTCGGCACAATGAGCAGTTCTTC.